The present T cell receptor (beta chain) was sequenced within a study of T cells in Graves' hyperthyroidism and ophthalmopathy. On the study more broadly: Any treatment followed the collection of peripheral blood at initial diagnosis.

Ophthalmopathy in the patients scored at least 3 on Clinical Activity Score and at least 4 on NOSPECS grade, lasting under 3 months. The source of the PBMCs was about 10 ml of fresh peripheral blood. The J segment lost 7 bases and the V segment lost 7 bases, leaving 13 bases of the junction unmatched. This CDR3 contains 14 residues. From germline, CDR1 is SGHRS and CDR2 YFSETQ. There were TCR beta CDR3 regions amplified from RNA transcripts. HTBI primers drove first-round RT-PCR of the TCR CDR3. TCRdb ran MiXCR on the multiplex PCR reads and lists one entry per CDR3 protein. This table holds 600,000 to 650,000 distinct CDR3 sequences, 20% to 25% found once. This clonotype was counted between two and nine times.

This rearrangement joins TRBV5-1 to TRBJ1-2; the match to TRBD1 covers 7 bases. Material for sequencing was blood. This receptor was taken from a man in his thirties or forties with Graves' ophthalmopathy. CDR3 in amino acids: CASSLPDAGGGYTF. In nucleotides, the CDR3 is TGCGCCAGCTCCCTCCCTGACGCAGGGGGTGGCTACACCTTC.